This T cell receptor beta chain was profiled in a study of T cell changes during pregnancy in multiple sclerosis. This CDR3 spans 16 amino acids. Trimming cost V 3 bases and J 0 bases, with 12 bases left between them. CDR1 is SEHNR and CDR2 is FQNEAQ in the germline V gene (reference sequence). Clones were sequenced by immunoSEQ multiplex PCR, and TCRdb holds only the in-frame ones, with some missing. There are around 80,000 clones in the sample; roughly 94% occur only once, and approximately 1.4% lies in the top ten. This clone appeared a few times. This receptor was obtained from a female donor with multiple sclerosis, enrolled in a pregnancy study. The chain joins TRBV7-9 to TRBJ1-3; D not certain. Sequenced here: peripheral blood, sampled before pregnancy. This CDR3 reads CASSFDLVLSGNTIYF. The CDR3 DNA follows: TGTGCCAGCAGCTTCGATCTGGTACTCTCTGGAAACACCATATATTTT.